These 22 T cell receptor beta chains were all obtained from the same sample, sequenced in a study of T-cell reconstitution after alpha-beta-depleted transplantation in children. Researchers prepared the TCRbeta library using unique molecular identifiers, the study reports. TCRdb passed the PCR reads through MiXCR, listing each CDR3 protein once. The sample contains around 29,000 distinct CDR3 sequences, under 8% of which appear only once. The sample was PBMCs, mostly from graft donor cells, taken 180 days after TCRalphabeta/CD19-depleted stem cell transplant. These receptors came from a male patient under 18 who had a stem cell transplant for acute myeloid leukemia, so the T cells may come from the graft donor.

This clonotype appeared many times. The chain carries TRBV7-6 and TRBJ1-4; a weak D match, TRBD1 (5 bases). The CDR3 has 17 amino acids. Looked up from germline, CDR1 is SGHVS and CDR2 is FNYEAQ. V was cut by 6 bases and J by 2 bases, with 19 bases left in between. CDR3 loop: CASSLGPSLMTNEKLFF. The CDR3 nucleotides read TGTGCCAGCAGTTTGGGGCCGTCCTTGATGACTAATGAAAAACTGTTTTTT.

This clonotype was counted ten times or more. The chain's CDR3 is CASSHGTSGGTNEQFF. Written as DNA, the CDR3 is TGTGCCAGCAGTCATGGGACTAGCGGGGGTACCAATGAGCAGTTCTTC. This chain connects TRBV2 to TRBJ2-1; TRBD2 matches 14 bases. The V segment lost 5 bases and the J segment 6 bases; nucleotides outside the gene matches: 6. CDR1 is SNHLY and CDR2 is FYNNEI in the germline V gene. The CDR3 is made up of 16 amino acids.

This clonotype showed up many times. As DNA, the CDR3 is TGTGCCAGCAGCCCTAGGACTGCTGGGGCCACAGATACGCAGTATTTT. It yields the protein CASSPRTAGATDTQYF. This chain connects TRBV4-2 to TRBJ2-3; perhaps D is TRBD1 or TRBD2 (5 bases each). CDR1 LGHNA and CDR2 YNFKEQ come from the germline V gene. This CDR3 comprises 16 residues. Trimming stripped 4 bases from V and 2 bases from J, with 16 bases between.

This clonotype was detected many times. A junction end diverges from the germline sequence, so it may reflect a read error. The chain links TRBV15 to TRBJ1-1, with D unresolved. The CDR3 consists of 16 residues. Germline V gives CDR1 LNHNV, CDR2 YYDKDF (reference sequence). CDR3 in DNA: TGTGCCACCAGCAGAGATTTTGGGGAGAAGAACACTGAAGCTCTCTTT. Its protein product is CATSRDFGEKNTEALF.

The CDR3, as DNA: TGTGCCAGTTCAGCCGCAGATACGCAGTATTTT. Translation: CASSAADTQYF. This sequence joins TRBV19 and TRBJ2-3; D ambiguous. V was trimmed by 8 bases and J by 4 bases, leaving 7 bases between them. There are 11 residues in the CDR3. CDR1 is LNHDA, CDR2 SQIVND, per germline (reference sequence).

There are many counts of this clonotype. V gene TRBV15 combines with J gene TRBJ2-5; 10 positions agree with TRBD1. The J segment lost 3 bases and the V segment lost 5 bases, leaving 6 bases of the junction unmatched. Per the germline V gene, CDR1 is LNHNV and CDR2 is YYDKDF (reference sequence). The CDR3 is 15 amino acids. The CDR3 loop is CATSHRGQGKETQYF. For the CDR3, the DNA is TGTGCCACCAGCCATCGGGGACAGGGGAAAGAGACCCAGTACTTC.

A note on this clonotype: The junction does not match germline at one end; this may be a read error. The V call is TRBV7-6, the J call TRBJ1-1, with 10 bases matching TRBD1. Germline loops: CDR1 SGHVS, CDR2 FNYEAQ. The CDR3 length is 15 residues. The CDR3 DNA reads as TGTGCTAGCAGCTCGCCGGGACAGGGGACCCCTGAAGCTTTCTTT. Amino acid sequence: CASSSPGQGTPEAFF.

This clonotype came up many times. The genes are TRBV10-3 and TRBJ2-3; D call uncertain. V shed 0 bases and J shed 0 bases, with 4 bases lying between them. The CDR3 contains 14 residues. The V gene's germline CDR1 is ENHRY and CDR2 SYGVKD. As DNA, the CDR3 is TGTGCCATCAGTGAGTCGGGGAGCACAGATACGCAGTATTTT. This translates into CAISESGSTDTQYF.

In this sample, this clonotype turned up many times. The gene calls are TRBV7-8 and TRBJ1-6; unclear D gene. V lost 0 bases and J 7 bases, leaving 7 bases between the germline ends. CDR3 length: 14 amino acids. Germline lookup yields CDR1 SGHVS and CDR2 FQNEAQ. The CDR3, as DNA: TGTGCCAGCAGCTTAGCAGGGAACAATTCACCCCTCCACTTT. It encodes CASSLAGNNSPLHF.

The table lists this clonotype with many counts. The chain employs TRBV12-3 or TRBV12-4 and TRBJ2-6; 8 nucleotides match TRBD1. This CDR3 region has 16 residues. V shed 8 bases, J shed 0 bases, and the junction held 6 bases outside the gene matches. CDR3 DNA sequence: TGTGCCAGCGGTGGGACAGGAATCTCTGGGGCCAACGTCCTGACTTTC. As protein: CASGGTGISGANVLTF.

Sample share makes this clonotype medium-sized. The chain has TRBV7-9 and TRBJ2-3; D uncertain. In germline, CDR1 is SEHNR, CDR2 FQNEAQ (reference sequence). Between the trimmed V and J ends, which lost 1 base and 3 bases, there was a span of 5 bases. This CDR3 comprises 13 residues. As DNA, the CDR3 is TGTGCCAGCAGCTTAGTCGGGACAGATACGCAGTATTTT. Encoded protein: CASSLVGTDTQYF.

This clonotype was found many times. The rearrangement joins TRBV5-1 to TRBJ2-3; D is unresolved. This CDR3 has 12 residues. In germline, CDR1 is SGHRS, CDR2 YFSETQ. Trimming stripped 4 bases from V and 5 bases from J, with 8 bases between. In DNA, the CDR3 is TGCGCCAGCAGCATACGCGGAGATACGCAGTATTTT. As protein: CASSIRGDTQYF.

This clonotype rates as medium-sized. The gene calls are TRBV5-1 and TRBJ1-1; 8 positions agree with TRBD1. Trimming at V came to 2 bases and at J to 6 bases, leaving 6 bases not matched to a gene. The CDR3 is 14 amino acids. The V gene's germline CDR1 is SGHRS and CDR2 YFSETQ. CDR3 coding DNA: TGCGCCAGCAGCTTAGGAGGACAGGGCCCTGAAGCTTTCTTT. Translated: CASSLGGQGPEAFF.

This clonotype was observed a handful of times. One base away lies a much larger clone, so this may be a sequencing read error. The gene calls are TRBV3-1 and TRBJ2-6; tentative D call: TRBD2 (6 bases). The length of the CDR3 is 15 residues. Germline V gene data show CDR1 as LGHDT and CDR2 as YNNKEL (reference sequence). Deletions cut 5 bases from V and 3 bases from J, with 11 bases between. The CDR3 nucleotides are TGTGCCAGCAGCAAACGGGACTTTGGGGCCAACGTCCTGACTTTC. This sequence encodes CASSKRDFGANVLTF.

The table lists this clonotype with many counts. The genes are TRBV24-1 and TRBJ2-1, with D possibly being TRBD1 (5 bases). CDR3 length: 16 residues. Germline V lookup: CDR1 KGHDR, CDR2 SFDVKD. The V gene lost 0 bases and the J gene lost 1 base, with 9 bases spanning the gap. The CDR3: CATSDLQAGSYNEQFF. As DNA, the CDR3 is TGTGCCACCAGTGATTTGCAGGCAGGGTCCTACAATGAGCAGTTCTTC.

This clonotype appeared many times. The chain joins TRBV5-1 to TRBJ2-2; 10 nucleotides line up with TRBD2. The CDR3 runs 16 residues. The J segment lost 6 bases and the V segment lost 2 bases, leaving 7 bases of the junction unmatched. Germline V CDR1 and CDR2: SGHRS, YFSETQ. CDR3 coding DNA: TGCGCCAGCAGCTTCCCGGCTAGCGGGAGCGCCGGGGAGCTGTTTTTT. Translation: CASSFPASGSAGELFF.

This clonotype has a count of ten or more. J is TRBJ2-1 and V is TRBV6-2 or TRBV6-3, with D perhaps given as TRBD1 or TRBD2 (5 bases each). Germline V CDR1 and CDR2: MNHEY, SVGEGT. The CDR3 runs to 20 residues. V was cut by 5 bases and J by 4 bases, with 30 bases left in between. CDR3 in amino acids: CASSIDYADKATGWYNEQFF. The CDR3 region has the DNA TGTGCCAGCAGTATTGACTATGCGGACAAAGCTACGGGGTGGTACAATGAGCAGTTCTTC.

There are many counts of this clonotype. This chain links TRBV6-6 with TRBJ2-1; D is ambiguous. CDR3 length: 13 amino acids. Germline loops: CDR1 MNHNY, CDR2 SVGAGI (reference sequence). Trimming took 6 bases from V and 0 from J, leaving 6 bases between them. CDR3 amino acids: CASSPASYNEQFF. CDR3 nucleotide sequence: TGTGCCAGCAGCCCCGCCTCCTACAATGAGCAGTTCTTC.

The chain couples TRBV7-2 to TRBJ1-3; 10 bases match TRBD1. Trimming cost V 5 bases and J 4 bases; bases outside gene matches: 5. The CDR3 is made up of 15 amino acids. Germline CDR1 and CDR2: SGHTA and FQGNSA. The CDR3 loop reads CASSPTGGVGNTIYF. The CDR3 bases are TGTGCCAGCAGCCCGACAGGGGGCGTAGGAAACACCATATATTTT.

In this sample, this clonotype turned up many times. V and J are TRBV3-1 and TRBJ2-1; D remains unclear. The CDR3 has 15 residues. V was clipped by 0 bases and J by 1 base, with 7 bases between them. Germline V lookup: CDR1 LGHDT, CDR2 YNNKEL (reference sequence). CDR3 region: CASSQDRYSYNEQFF. The CDR3 nucleotides read TGTGCCAGCAGCCAAGATAGGTATTCCTACAATGAGCAGTTCTTC.

This clonotype was picked up many times. The chain carries TRBV18 and TRBJ2-4; the D gene is possibly TRBD2 (5 bases). V lost 1 base, J lost 7 bases, and 14 bases lay in between. The CDR3 length is 15 residues. Germline CDR1 KGHSH, CDR2 LQKENI. CDR3 residues: CASSPHPQRENIQYF. Here the CDR3 DNA reads TGTGCCAGCTCACCACACCCGCAAAGGGAGAACATTCAGTACTTC.

This clonotype was found many times. This chain links TRBV20-1 with TRBJ2-1; 8 bases agree with TRBD1. This CDR3 spans 12 amino acids. Germline CDR1 is DFQATT and CDR2 is SNEGSKA (reference sequence). Trimming at V came to 3 bases and at J to 6 bases, leaving 1 base not matched to a gene. The CDR3 spells CSARQGANEQFF. In nucleotides, the CDR3 is TGCAGTGCTAGGCAGGGGGCCAATGAGCAGTTCTTC.